These 3 T cell receptor beta chains came from one sample sequenced in a study of blood T cell repertoires in COVID-19. Some clones are missing from TCRdb's copy, which holds only in-frame ones; the method was immunoSEQ multiplex PCR. This table has approximately 190,000 clones, 70% to 90% appearing once. The sample was peripheral blood. These receptors came from a middle-aged woman who had recovered from COVID-19.

The chain recombines TRBV18 with TRBJ2-5; 11 bases line up with TRBD2. Losses at the gene ends were 4 bases for V and 0 bases for J; bases not matched to a gene: 19. The CDR3 is 21 residues long. Germline V gives CDR1 KGHSH, CDR2 LQKENI. The CDR3 protein is CASSLDGLLAGDQRDQETQYF. The CDR3 DNA reads TGTGCCAGCTCACTAGACGGACTACTAGCGGGAGACCAGAGGGACCAAGAGACCCAGTACTTC.

This chain joins TRBV27 and TRBJ2-2; 10 nucleotides match TRBD2. CDR3 length equals 18 residues. Germline V gene lookup returns CDR1 MNHEY and CDR2 SMNVEV (reference sequence). The junction had 10 bases not matched to a gene; V was cut back by 2 bases and J by 4 bases. CDR3 region: CASSLSASGSPPTGELFF. As DNA, the CDR3 is TGTGCCAGCAGTTTAAGCGCTAGCGGGAGTCCCCCCACCGGGGAGCTGTTTTTT.

This chain links TRBV18 with TRBJ2-3, with D maybe TRBD2 (5 bases). Deletions cut 6 bases from V and 1 base from J, with 17 bases between. Germline CDR1 is KGHSH and CDR2 is LQKENI. There are 16 residues in the CDR3. The CDR3 reads CASSPPGSWGTDTQYF. DNA of the CDR3: TGTGCCAGCTCTCCTCCGGGATCTTGGGGCACAGATACGCAGTATTTT.